These T cell receptor beta chains were read from a single sample in a study of shared clonotypes between healthy human individuals. The table came from immunoSEQ multiplex PCR; TCRdb's copy has only in-frame clones and leaves some out. The sample lists about 480,000 clones, 79% occurring once. Source material: PBMCs. The receptors shown here come from a woman aged 40 to 55 in good health. Some clones in this sample may be carry-over from other donors' samples. CDR3s include the opening cysteine and the closing phenylalanine or tryptophan. Each record gives: J gene, D gene, clone size, V gene, CDR3 protein, CDR3 DNA. The D gene is left open where the match is weak. Clone sizes are given selectively: once, few, many, or a class where the clone is expanded.

j_call: TRBJ1-4
d_call: TRBD1
clone_size: few
v_call: TRBV5-4
cdr3_aa: CASSLRQGAANEKLFF
cdr3_nt: TGTGCCAGCAGCCTCAGACAGGGGGCTGCTAATGAAAAACTGTTTTTT

j_call: TRBJ1-2
d_call: TRBD1
clone_size: few
v_call: TRBV10-2
cdr3_aa: CASAGQGNYGYTF
cdr3_nt: TGCGCCAGCGCTGGACAGGGAAACTATGGCTACACCTTC

j_call: TRBJ1-1
d_call: .
clone_size: .
v_call: TRBV7-3
cdr3_aa: CASSLNGHIRTEAFF
cdr3_nt: TGTGCCAGCAGCTTAAACGGGCACATCCGAACTGAAGCTTTCTTT

j_call: TRBJ1-4
d_call: .
clone_size: .
v_call: TRBV28
cdr3_aa: CARILWTNEKLFF
cdr3_nt: TGTGCCAGGATCCTTTGGACTAATGAAAAACTGTTTTTT

j_call: TRBJ1-6
d_call: .
clone_size: .
v_call: TRBV6-5
cdr3_aa: CASSLGGNSPLHF
cdr3_nt: TGTGCCAGCAGCCTTGGGGGTAATTCACCCCTCCACTTT

j_call: TRBJ2-7
d_call: TRBD2
clone_size: .
v_call: TRBV6-6
cdr3_aa: CASSLAGDRGYEQYF
cdr3_nt: TGTGCCAGCAGTCTAGCGGGGGATCGGGGCTACGAGCAGTACTTC

j_call: TRBJ2-1
d_call: .
clone_size: .
v_call: TRBV15
cdr3_aa: CATTGVRSSYNEQFF
cdr3_nt: TGTGCCACCACAGGGGTTCGGAGCTCCTACAATGAGCAGTTCTTC

j_call: TRBJ2-4
d_call: .
clone_size: .
v_call: TRBV2
cdr3_aa: CASSDPGEAKNIQYF
cdr3_nt: TGTGCCAGCAGTGATCCAGGGGAGGCCAAAAACATTCAGTACTTC

j_call: TRBJ1-3
d_call: TRBD1
clone_size: .
v_call: TRBV18
cdr3_aa: CASSRDRAGNTIYF
cdr3_nt: TGTGCCAGCTCAAGGGACAGGGCTGGAAACACCATATATTTT

j_call: TRBJ2-1
d_call: TRBD2
clone_size: .
v_call: TRBV6-1
cdr3_aa: CASRTSGSYEQFF
cdr3_nt: TGTGCCAGCAGGACTAGCGGGAGTTATGAGCAGTTCTTC

j_call: TRBJ1-2
d_call: .
clone_size: few
v_call: TRBV30
cdr3_aa: CAWSVRLFYGYTF
cdr3_nt: TGTGCCTGGAGTGTTCGGTTATTCTATGGCTACACCTTC

j_call: TRBJ2-3
d_call: TRBD2
clone_size: .
v_call: TRBV6-1
cdr3_aa: CASRTVLAGADTQYF
cdr3_nt: TGTGCCAGCAGGACTGTCCTAGCGGGAGCAGATACGCAGTATTTT

j_call: TRBJ1-1
d_call: .
clone_size: .
v_call: TRBV2
cdr3_aa: CASSPRDGEAFF
cdr3_nt: TGTGCCAGCAGCCCCCGGGACGGTGAAGCTTTCTTT

j_call: TRBJ2-7
d_call: .
clone_size: .
v_call: TRBV5-1
cdr3_aa: CASSLETEVDEQYF
cdr3_nt: TGCGCCAGCAGCCTTGAGACAGAGGTCGACGAGCAGTACTTC

j_call: TRBJ1-4
d_call: .
clone_size: .
v_call: TRBV6-5
cdr3_aa: CASSRGQNEKLFF
cdr3_nt: TGTGCCAGCAGTCGAGGACAGAATGAAAAACTGTTTTTT